The 14 T cell receptor beta chains presented below share a single source sample, sequenced in a study of blood T cell repertoires in COVID-19. TCRdb's copy holds only in-frame clones and misses some; the assay was immunoSEQ multiplex PCR. The profile shows 450,000 or so clones, about 90% of them singletons. Material for sequencing was peripheral blood. Receptor source: a man younger than 35 with COVID-19, enrolled during active disease.

This chain uses TRBV2 with TRBJ2-5, with unresolved D. The CDR3 covers 11 residues. Germline V gives CDR1 SNHLY, CDR2 FYNNEI. With 8 bases removed from V and 0 bases from J, the gap between germline ends came to 4 bases. CDR3 sequence: CASQYQETQYF. The CDR3 DNA sequence: TGTGCCAGCCAGTACCAAGAGACCCAGTACTTC.

This chain uses TRBV5-4 with TRBJ2-7, with D possibly TRBD2 on 6 matching bases. Germline V CDR1 and CDR2: SGHNT, YYREEE (reference sequence). This CDR3 region has 15 residues. V dropped 0 bases and J dropped 5 bases, with 15 bases sitting between them. This CDR3 is CASSLEEGPSHEQYF. In DNA, the CDR3 is TGTGCCAGCAGCTTGGAGGAGGGACCTTCTCACGAGCAGTACTTC. The full variable domain, rest sourced from reference TRBV5-4 and TRBJ2-7, is ETGVTQSPTHLIKTRGQQVTLRCSSQSGHNTVSWYQQALGQGPQFIFQYYREEENGRGNFPPRFSGLQFPNYSSELNVNALELDDSALYLCASSLEEGPSHEQYFGPGTRLTVT.

The V call is TRBV18, the J call TRBJ2-7; 8 nucleotides align to TRBD1. CDR1 KGHSH and CDR2 LQKENI come from the germline V gene. The trim removed 3 bases at V and 4 bases at J, leaving 5 bases unmatched. The length of the CDR3 is 14 residues. CDR3 amino acids: CASSPSQGAYEQYF. The DNA for the CDR3 is TGTGCCAGCTCACCGAGCCAGGGGGCGTACGAGCAGTACTTC.

V gene TRBV10-1 combines with J gene TRBJ2-5, with D maybe TRBD2 (6 bases). From germline, CDR1 is WNHNN and CDR2 SYGVQD (reference sequence). Trimming removed 0 bases from V and 5 bases from J, with 13 bases in between. The CDR3 extends over 15 amino acids. The CDR3 protein is CASSESLGGEETQYF. In DNA, the CDR3 is TGCGCCAGCAGTGAGTCATTGGGGGGAGAGGAGACCCAGTACTTC.

This chain joins TRBV11-3 and TRBJ1-1; D gene uncertain. Trimming pared 4 bases from V and 3 bases from J, leaving 9 bases between. The CDR3 totals 13 residues. CDR1 is SGHNT, CDR2 YENEEA, per germline. In DNA, the CDR3 is TGTGCCAGCAGCTCCCAGGTGTACACTGAAGCTTTCTTT. It encodes CASSSQVYTEAFF.

The chain employs TRBV9 and TRBJ2-1; 10 bases are shared with TRBD2. CDR3 size: 17 residues. Germline V gene sequence: CDR1 SGDLS, CDR2 YYNGEE. V shed 0 bases and J 9 bases; nucleotides not matched to a gene: 12. The CDR3: CASSVGGLAMGAGEQFF. The CDR3, as DNA: TGTGCCAGCAGCGTAGGGGGACTAGCGATGGGCGCAGGTGAGCAGTTCTTC.

The CDR3 region has the DNA TGCGCCAGCAGCCTAACAGGGCTAGGCGAAAAACTGTTTTTT. Translation: CASSLTGLGEKLFF. The chain recombines TRBV4-1 with TRBJ1-4; a weak D match, TRBD1 (6 bases). The CDR3 loop spans 14 amino acids. V was shortened by 4 bases and J by 8 bases, with 14 bases between the two germline ends. In germline, CDR1 is MGHRA, CDR2 YSYEKL.

In DNA, the CDR3 is TGTGCCAGCAAGCCCGCCGGGAGGTCGAACACTGAAGCTTTCTTT. Translated: CASKPAGRSNTEAFF. The chain carries TRBV27 and TRBJ1-1; no clear D. The V gene's germline CDR1 is MNHEY and CDR2 SMNVEV (reference sequence). Trimming stripped 7 bases from V and 1 base from J, with 16 bases between. The CDR3 extends over 15 amino acids.

The V call is TRBV9, the J call TRBJ1-2, with 8 nucleotides matching TRBD1. In germline, CDR1 is SGDLS, CDR2 YYNGEE. This CDR3 is 17 amino acids long. After removal of 0 bases from V and 8 bases from J, the junction contained 15 bases not matched to a gene. CDR3 loop: CASSVGGRDRGSRGYTF. DNA of the CDR3: TGTGCCAGCAGCGTAGGAGGGCGAGACAGGGGCTCCCGGGGCTACACCTTC.

The chain recombines TRBV27 with TRBJ1-6, with TRBD1 matching over 8 bases. The V gene end was trimmed by 2 bases and the J gene end by 14 bases; junction bases not matched to a gene: 14. CDR3 size: 16 residues. Germline values: CDR1 MNHEY, CDR2 SMNVEV (reference sequence). CDR3 sequence: CASSLLGTGAILSLHF. CDR3 nucleotides: TGTGCCAGCAGTTTACTAGGGACAGGAGCCATACTTTCCCTCCACTTT.

The V call is TRBV7-2, the J call TRBJ2-6, with TRBD2 matching 11 bases. This CDR3 is built from 17 residues. CDR1 SGHTA and CDR2 FQGNSA come from the germline V gene. J lost 2 bases, V lost 5 bases, and 5 bases had no gene match. The CDR3, as DNA: TGTGCCAGCAGCGGTGGGACTAGCGGAACTGGGGCCAACGTCCTGACTTTC. It is translated as CASSGGTSGTGANVLTF.

This chain links TRBV2 with TRBJ2-3, with D tentatively TRBD1 (6 bases). Deletions cut 6 bases from V and 1 base from J, with 17 bases between. Germline V lookup: CDR1 SNHLY, CDR2 FYNNEI. The CDR3 is 16 residues long. The CDR3 protein is CASRASTGLGTDTQYF. The CDR3 region has the DNA TGTGCCAGCAGAGCATCAACAGGGCTAGGCACAGATACGCAGTATTTT. Based on the CDR3 plus reference TRBV2 and TRBJ2-3, the full variable domain is EPEVTQTPSHQVTQMGQEVILRCVPISNHLYFYWYRQILGQKVEFLVSFYNNEISEKSEIFDDQFSVERPDGSNFTLKIRSTKLEDSAMYFCASRASTGLGTDTQYFGPGTRLTVL.

The genes are TRBV6-2 or TRBV6-3 and TRBJ2-3, with TRBD2 matching over 12 bases. The ends lost 6 bases at V and 3 bases at J; junction bases unmatched: 7. The CDR3 totals 16 residues. Germline loops: CDR1 MNHEY, CDR2 SVGEGT. The CDR3 loop is CASSRPSGRGTDTQYF. Written as DNA, the CDR3 is TGTGCCAGCAGCCGTCCTAGCGGGAGGGGAACAGATACGCAGTATTTT.

This clone was recorded only once. The chain carries TRBV6-2 or TRBV6-3 and TRBJ1-3; D is possibly TRBD1 (5 bases). From germline, CDR1 is MNHEY and CDR2 SVGEGT. V was shortened by 0 bases and J by 1 base, with 13 bases between the two germline ends. The CDR3 length is 17 residues. The DNA of the CDR3 is TGTGCCAGCAGTTACTCGACTCACGGGACTTCTGGAAACACCATATATTTT. Residues: CASSYSTHGTSGNTIYF.